Below, one TCR beta chain is given with its context. V gave up 3 bases and J gave up 5 bases, with 8 bases separating them. The CDR3 spans 12 residues. Germline V gives CDR1 SGHRS, CDR2 YFSETQ. Repertoires were generated with immunoSEQ multiplex PCR, while TCRdb's copy carries only in-frame clones and drops some. The data show more than 85,000 clones, with roughly 87% seen just once and 4.5% held by the top ten. This entry is derived from a study of blood T cell repertoires in COVID-19. Background on the study: The United States, Italy and Spain supplied acute and convalescent COVID-19 samples. T cells, B-cell-depleted T cells, or PBMCs provided the cDNA or gDNA that served as material.

The specimen sequenced was peripheral blood. The rearrangement uses TRBV5-1 and TRBJ1-1, with D uncertain. The source of this sequence is a man aged 65 to 85 with acute or convalescent COVID-19. CDR3 protein: CASSSTGTEAFF. In DNA form, the CDR3 reads TGCGCCAGCAGCTCCACGGGGACTGAAGCTTTCTTT.